This T cell receptor (beta chain) derives from a study of T cell clones after liver transplantation. Study-wide background: Post-transplant blood was tracked for graft-donor-reactive T cell clones identified in a pre-transplant mixed lymphocyte reaction. Draws occurred before transplant, before withdrawal, and after complete or failed withdrawal.

Sequencing used immunoSEQ multiplex PCR; TCRdb keeps in-frame clones, though not all of them. Of 25,000 to 35,000 clones listed, around 94% are singletons. Germline assignment: CDR1 LNHDA and CDR2 SQIVND (reference sequence). The CDR3 covers 14 residues. Trimming took 10 bases from V and 0 from J, leaving 13 bases between them. This receptor was taken from a human patient who received a liver transplant. Some T cells here may be from the graft donor. The specimen was CD8+ T cells from blood, collected 12 months after liver transplant. The chain joins TRBV19 to TRBJ1-3, with D possibly TRBD1 on 6 matching bases. CDR3: CATHRGNSGNTIYF. CDR3 bases: TGTGCCACCCATAGGGGGAACTCTGGAAACACCATATATTTT.